This T cell receptor (beta chain) was found in a study of cytomegalovirus exposure and HLA in healthy donors. Notes on the study in general: In a later analysis, V- and J-gene trimming of beta chains associated with a DCLRE1C missense variant, replicated independently. An analysis that was carried out later associated approximately 15,000 TCR beta sequences with HLA alleles at 0.05 false discovery rate.

This clone turned up a few times. Antigen specificity is unknown. Vbeta (60) and Jbeta (13) primers were used in the PCR. Repertoires were generated with immunoSEQ multiplex PCR, while TCRdb's copy carries only in-frame clones and drops some. Among 150,000 to 200,000 clones, approximately 80% were seen once, and the ten largest hold roughly 1.6%. This CDR3 contains 13 residues. The germline V gene has CDR1 MNHNS and CDR2 SASEGT. Trimming left V 2 bases short and J 6 bases short, with 10 bases between. The TCR comes from a man between 18 and 35 years old in good health and CMV-seronegative. The source material was PBMCs. V is TRBV6-1 and J is TRBJ1-2; D not certain. CDR3 bases: TGTGCCAGCAGTGAACTCCAGCGTCATGGCTACACCTTC. Residues: CASSELQRHGYTF.